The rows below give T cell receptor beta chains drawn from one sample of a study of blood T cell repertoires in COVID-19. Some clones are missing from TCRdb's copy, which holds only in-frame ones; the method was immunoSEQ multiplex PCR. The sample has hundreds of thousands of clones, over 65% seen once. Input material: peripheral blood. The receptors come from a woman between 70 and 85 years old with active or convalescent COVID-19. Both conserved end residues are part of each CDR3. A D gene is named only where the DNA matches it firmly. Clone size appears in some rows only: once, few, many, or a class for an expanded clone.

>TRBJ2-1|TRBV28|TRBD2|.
CASSYLAGSWNEQFF
TGTGCCAGCAGTTACCTAGCGGGGTCTTGGAATGAGCAGTTCTTC
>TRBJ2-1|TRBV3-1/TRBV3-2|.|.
CASSPGLSMYNEQFF
TGTGCCAGCAGCCCCGGACTCTCCATGTACAATGAGCAGTTCTTC
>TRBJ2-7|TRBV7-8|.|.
CASSFPPLQGIEQYF
TGTGCCAGCAGCTTTCCCCCCTTGCAGGGAATCGAGCAGTACTTC
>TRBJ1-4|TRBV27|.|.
CASSGFLGGGYEKLFF
TGTGCCAGCAGTGGGTTTTTGGGTGGGGGCTATGAAAAACTGTTTTTT
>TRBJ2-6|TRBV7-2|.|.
CASIRSGANVLTF
TGTGCCAGCATCCGCTCTGGGGCCAACGTCCTGACTTTC
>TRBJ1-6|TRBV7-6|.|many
CASSLAANSPLHF
TGTGCCAGCAGCTTAGCGGCCAATTCACCCCTCCACTTT
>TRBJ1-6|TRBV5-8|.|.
CASSSVLRGRGGSPLHF
TGTGCCAGCAGCTCAGTATTGCGGGGGAGAGGAGGTTCACCCCTCCACTTT
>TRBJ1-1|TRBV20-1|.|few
CSASRGGQMNTEAFF
TGCAGTGCTAGTCGGGGAGGCCAGATGAACACTGAAGCTTTCTTT
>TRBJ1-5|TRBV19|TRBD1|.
CASGKNRGPNQPQHF
TGTGCCAGTGGTAAAAACAGGGGCCCTAATCAGCCCCAGCATTTT
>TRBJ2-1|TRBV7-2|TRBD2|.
CASSPLLGLAGDNEQFF
TGTGCCAGCAGCCCGCTACTAGGACTAGCGGGGGACAATGAGCAGTTCTTC
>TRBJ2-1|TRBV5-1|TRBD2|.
CASRDPSGYNEQFF
TGCGCCAGCAGAGATCCTAGCGGGTACAATGAGCAGTTCTTC
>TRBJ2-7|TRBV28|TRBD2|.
CATTSGASYEQYF
TGTGCCACCACTAGCGGGGCCTCCTACGAGCAGTACTTC
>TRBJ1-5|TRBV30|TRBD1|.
CASAGTGEQPQHF
TGTGCCTCGGCCGGGACAGGGGAGCAGCCCCAGCATTTT
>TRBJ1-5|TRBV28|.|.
CASSFATGTGQPQHF
TGTGCCAGCAGCTTCGCCACAGGGACGGGTCAGCCCCAGCATTTT
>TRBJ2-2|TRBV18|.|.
CASSPGQINTGELFF
TGTGCCAGCTCACCAGGACAAATAAACACCGGGGAGCTGTTTTTT
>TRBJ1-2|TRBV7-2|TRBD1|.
CASSLVSWDREGYTF
TGTGCCAGCAGCTTAGTATCCTGGGACAGGGAGGGCTACACCTTC
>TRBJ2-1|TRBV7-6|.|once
CASSRAPSSSYNEQFF
TGTGCCAGCAGCAGAGCCCCCTCGAGCTCCTACAATGAGCAGTTCTTC
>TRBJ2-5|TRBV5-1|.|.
CASSPQGAAEQETQYF
TGCGCCAGCAGCCCCCAGGGTGCCGCGGAACAAGAGACCCAGTACTTC
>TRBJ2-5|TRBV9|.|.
CASSVSGGETQYF
TGTGCCAGCAGCGTCTCGGGTGGGGAGACCCAGTACTTC
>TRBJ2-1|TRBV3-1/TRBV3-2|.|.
CASSQDLLENFGEQFF
TGTGCCAGCAGCCAAGACCTACTAGAAAATTTCGGTGAGCAGTTCTTC
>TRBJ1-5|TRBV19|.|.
CATGQPFYQPQHF
TGTGCCACAGGACAGCCCTTTTATCAGCCCCAGCATTTT
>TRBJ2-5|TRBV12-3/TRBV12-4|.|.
CASSLGGKETQYF
TGTGCCAGCAGCCTCGGAGGGAAAGAGACCCAGTACTTC
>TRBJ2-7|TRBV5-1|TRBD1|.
CASSTRGSGTYEQYF
TGCGCCAGCAGCACCAGGGGGTCCGGCACCTACGAGCAGTACTTC
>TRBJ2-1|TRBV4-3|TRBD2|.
CASSQGTGLAGGSEQFF
TGCGCCAGCAGCCAAGGGACCGGACTAGCGGGGGGGAGTGAGCAGTTCTTC
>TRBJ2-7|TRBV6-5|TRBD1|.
CASILLWGTGHEQYF
TGTGCCAGCATCCTCCTATGGGGGACAGGGCACGAGCAGTACTTC
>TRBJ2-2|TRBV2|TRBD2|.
CASSGASGRASGELFF
TGTGCCAGCAGTGGGGCTAGCGGGAGGGCTAGCGGGGAGCTGTTTTTT
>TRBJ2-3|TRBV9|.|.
CASSASLRSTDTQYF
TGTGCCAGCAGCGCCTCCCTCAGGAGCACAGATACGCAGTATTTT
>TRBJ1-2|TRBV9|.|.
CASSVEAGLYSNYGYTF
TGTGCCAGCAGCGTAGAGGCAGGACTATATTCTAACTATGGCTACACCTTC
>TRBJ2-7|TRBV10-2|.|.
CASSDYIGGRVYEQYF
TGCGCCAGCAGCGACTACATCGGGGGTAGAGTCTACGAGCAGTACTTC
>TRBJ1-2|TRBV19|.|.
CASRYPGDYYGYTF
TGTGCCAGTAGATACCCGGGGGACTACTATGGCTACACCTTC
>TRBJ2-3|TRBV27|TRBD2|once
CASSPHAIQRGGTDTQYF
TGTGCCAGCAGTCCCCACGCTATCCAGCGGGGGGGCACAGATACGCAGTATTTT
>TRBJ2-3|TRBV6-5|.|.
CASSHGGYTDTQYF
TGTGCCAGCAGTCACGGGGGATACACAGATACGCAGTATTTT
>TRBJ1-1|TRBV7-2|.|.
CASRLGTGYGIEAFF
TGTGCCAGCAGATTAGGGACTGGGTATGGGATTGAAGCTTTCTTT
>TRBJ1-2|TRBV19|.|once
CASSTGTHNYGYTF
TGTGCCAGTAGTACGGGGACACATAACTATGGCTACACCTTC
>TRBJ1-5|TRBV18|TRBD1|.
CASSFGQGHQDQPQHF
TGTGCCAGCTCCTTCGGACAGGGTCACCAAGATCAGCCCCAGCATTTT
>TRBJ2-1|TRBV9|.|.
CASSPLESSSYNEQFF
TGTGCCAGCAGCCCCCTGGAGTCCAGCTCCTACAATGAGCAGTTCTTC
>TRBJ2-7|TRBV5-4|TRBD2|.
CASSYGGLAGGSYEQYF
TGTGCCAGCAGCTACGGGGGACTAGCGGGAGGGTCCTACGAGCAGTACTTC
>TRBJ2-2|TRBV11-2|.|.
CASSLPRGFLGELFF
TGTGCCAGCAGCTTACCCCGGGGTTTTTTAGGGGAGCTGTTTTTT
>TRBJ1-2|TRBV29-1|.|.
CSAESSAPSDYGYTF
TGCAGCGCCGAGAGTAGCGCCCCGAGCGACTATGGCTACACCTTC
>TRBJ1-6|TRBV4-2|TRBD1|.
CASSQPTGRINSPLHF
TGTGCCAGCAGCCAGCCGACAGGGCGAATTAATTCACCCCTCCACTTT
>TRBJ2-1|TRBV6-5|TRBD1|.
CASSSNRGRYNEQFF
TGTGCCAGCAGTTCTAACAGGGGGCGTTACAATGAGCAGTTCTTC
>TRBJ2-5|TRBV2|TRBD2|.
CASSEMGGEETQYF
TGTGCCAGCAGTGAAATGGGGGGGGAAGAGACCCAGTACTTC
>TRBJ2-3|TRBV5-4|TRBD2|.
CASSLGLAGSTDTQYF
TGTGCCAGCAGCTTGGGACTAGCGGGGAGCACAGATACGCAGTATTTT
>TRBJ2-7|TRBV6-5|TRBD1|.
CASRRTGGYYEQYF
TGTGCCAGTAGAAGGACAGGGGGTTACTACGAGCAGTACTTC
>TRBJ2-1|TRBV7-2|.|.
CASSLARASMDEQFF
TGTGCCAGCAGCTTAGCGCGGGCTAGCATGGATGAGCAGTTCTTC
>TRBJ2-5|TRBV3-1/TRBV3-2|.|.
CASQKRAEETQYF
TGTGCCAGCCAAAAGAGGGCGGAAGAGACCCAGTACTTC
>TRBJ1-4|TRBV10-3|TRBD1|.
CAISEGDRGYNEKLFF
TGTGCCATCAGTGAAGGGGACAGGGGATACAATGAAAAACTGTTTTTT
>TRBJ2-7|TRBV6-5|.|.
CASSPGYLSYEQYF
TGTGCCAGCAGTCCGGGGTACCTCTCCTACGAGCAGTACTTC
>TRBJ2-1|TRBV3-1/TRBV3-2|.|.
CASSLSAASYNEQFF
TGTGCCAGCAGCCTTTCGGCGGCTTCCTACAATGAGCAGTTCTTC
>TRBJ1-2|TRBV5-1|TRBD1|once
CASSSRGQGGNYGYTF
TGCGCCAGCAGCTCTCGCGGACAGGGCGGAAACTATGGCTACACCTTC
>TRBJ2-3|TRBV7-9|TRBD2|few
CASSFGGGYTSTDTQYF
TGTGCCAGCAGCTTTGGGGGGGGATACACTAGCACAGATACGCAGTATTTT
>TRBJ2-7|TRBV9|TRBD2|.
CASSVAGLAGAGSYEQYF
TGTGCCAGCAGCGTAGCTGGGCTAGCGGGGGCCGGCTCCTACGAGCAGTACTTC
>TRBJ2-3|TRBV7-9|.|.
CASSLGRVSTDTQYF
TGTGCCAGCAGCTTGGGCAGGGTGAGCACAGATACGCAGTATTTT